Presented here are 21 T cell receptor beta chains from one specimen sequenced in a study of control samples from healthy donors and cancer patients. Generated by immunoSEQ multiplex PCR, the TCRdb table keeps only in-frame clones and is missing some. There are some 210,000 clones in the sample; 90% to 95% occur only once, and less than 2% lies in the top ten. Sequenced input: blood. The receptors were sampled from a young man in good health.

This chain joins TRBV7-9 and TRBJ1-4; D possibly corresponds to TRBD1 (5 bases). The CDR3 covers 17 residues. The V end lost 5 bases, the J end lost 1 base, and 17 bases lay between the germline ends. Germline V gene lookup returns CDR1 SEHNR and CDR2 FQNEAQ (reference sequence). CDR3 coding DNA: TGTGCCAGCAGCACGCCCCAGGGTGGCGAAACTAATGAAAAACTGTTTTTT. Protein: CASSTPQGGETNEKLFF. The complete variable domain, with remaining parts taken from reference TRBV7-9 and TRBJ1-4, reads DTGVSQNPRHKITKRGQNVTFRCDPISEHNRLYWYRQTLGQGPEFLTYFQNEAQLEKSRLLSDRFSAERPKGSFSTLEIQRTEQGDSAMYLCASSTPQGGETNEKLFFGSGTQLSVL.

The chain couples TRBV4-1 to TRBJ2-3; D gene ambiguous. V was pared by 3 bases and J by 0 bases, with 4 bases between. The germline V gene encodes CDR1 MGHRA and CDR2 YSYEKL. The CDR3 length is 13 residues. The CDR3 DNA sequence: TGCGCCAGCAGCCATTCTAGCACAGATACGCAGTATTTT. This translates into CASSHSSTDTQYF.

The chain couples TRBV11-2 to TRBJ2-1; TRBD1 or TRBD2 may be the D gene (5 bases each). CDR3 length: 12 residues. Trimming cost V 7 bases and J 9 bases, with 13 bases left between them. Germline lookup yields CDR1 SGHAT and CDR2 FQNNGV. The CDR3 nucleotides read TGTGCCAGCAACCCGCAGGGAGTTGAGCAGTTCTTC. Its protein product is CASNPQGVEQFF.

The chain carries TRBV6-1 and TRBJ2-5; the match to TRBD2 covers 9 bases. Germline assignment: CDR1 MNHNS and CDR2 SASEGT. The trim removed 3 bases at V and 2 bases at J, leaving 4 bases unmatched. There are 15 residues in the CDR3. The CDR3 is CASSDLSGGQETQYF. The CDR3 bases are TGTGCCAGCAGTGACCTTAGCGGGGGTCAAGAGACCCAGTACTTC.

The rearrangement joins TRBV9 to TRBJ1-3; 9 bases fit TRBD1. V trimming: 5 bases; J trimming: 3 bases; junction bases outside the gene matches: 6. The germline V gene encodes CDR1 SGDLS and CDR2 YYNGEE. The CDR3 runs to 15 residues. The chain's CDR3 is CASRPGQGLGNTIYF. The CDR3 coding sequence is TGTGCCAGCAGGCCGGGACAGGGACTTGGAAACACCATATATTTT.

This chain links TRBV4-1 with TRBJ1-5, with TRBD1 identical over 7 bases. The V gene's germline CDR1 is MGHRA and CDR2 YSYEKL. The CDR3 consists of 16 residues. With V trimmed by 4 bases and J by 6 bases, 12 bases remained unmatched. CDR3: CASSPQGGARGQPQHF. CDR3 DNA sequence: TGCGCCAGCAGCCCCCAGGGGGGGGCACGGGGTCAGCCCCAGCATTTT.

The CDR3 spells CASSLDQGRRDSPLHF. DNA of the CDR3: TGTGCCAGCAGCTTAGACCAAGGAAGACGAGATTCACCCCTCCACTTT. This chain connects TRBV11-2 to TRBJ1-6, with D unresolved. The germline V gene has CDR1 SGHAT and CDR2 FQNNGV. The CDR3 consists of 16 residues. Deletions cut 0 bases from V and 8 bases from J, with 14 bases between.

The CDR3 region has the DNA TGTGCCAGCGGGGTTGAGGACGAGCAGTACTTC. Encoded protein: CASGVEDEQYF. The rearrangement links TRBV7-9 to TRBJ2-7; D not resolved. Germline V gene sequence: CDR1 SEHNR, CDR2 FQNEAQ (reference sequence). The germline V and J ends were trimmed by 8 bases and 5 bases, with 10 bases remaining between them. The CDR3 covers 11 residues.

The chain joins TRBV13 to TRBJ2-3, with 14 bases fitting TRBD2. Per the germline V gene, CDR1 is PRHDT and CDR2 is FYEKMQ (reference sequence). This CDR3 spans 15 amino acids. V lost 5 bases and J lost 5; bases outside the gene matches: 3. The DNA for the CDR3 is TGTGCCAGCAGCCGGACTAGCGGGGGGCGAGATACGCAGTATTTT. This encodes CASSRTSGGRDTQYF.

The CDR3 DNA is TGTGCCAGTAGTTTACAGCTCTCTGGAAACACCATATATTTT. Translating it yields CASSLQLSGNTIYF. The rearrangement links TRBV19 to TRBJ1-3, with D unresolved. This CDR3 has 14 amino acids. The ends were cut back, 5 bases at V and 0 bases at J, with 8 bases in the middle. Germline V lookup: CDR1 LNHDA, CDR2 SQIVND (reference sequence).

The V call is TRBV7-9, the J call TRBJ1-2; weak D call: TRBD1 (5 bases). Germline V gene sequence: CDR1 SEHNR, CDR2 FQNEAQ (reference sequence). This CDR3 is built from 14 residues. The V end was cut by 2 bases, the J end by 6 bases, with 13 bases between. DNA of the CDR3: TGTGCCAGCAGCTTAAGGCAGGGATCGGATGGCTACACCTTC. This gives the protein CASSLRQGSDGYTF.

This chain joins TRBV6-1 and TRBJ2-2, with TRBD2 identical over 13 bases. This CDR3 comprises 18 residues. V trimming: 4 bases; J trimming: 0 bases; junction bases outside the gene matches: 5. Germline CDR1 is MNHNS and CDR2 is SASEGT. CDR3 sequence reads: CASSGGLAGLANTGELFF. Here the CDR3 DNA reads TGTGCCAGCAGTGGGGGACTAGCGGGGCTAGCGAACACCGGGGAGCTGTTTTTT.

The chain uses TRBV19 and TRBJ1-5, with 7 bases identical to TRBD1. This CDR3 comprises 13 residues. Germline V gene data show CDR1 as LNHDA and CDR2 as SQIVND (reference sequence). Unmatched junction bases numbered 5, after V lost 8 bases and J lost 4 bases. The CDR3 is CASGRDRNQPQHF. The DNA for the CDR3 is TGTGCCAGTGGGAGGGACAGAAATCAGCCCCAGCATTTT.

The rearrangement links TRBV18 to TRBJ1-4, with TRBD1 as a possible D gene (6 bases). CDR3 length: 13 residues. In germline, CDR1 is KGHSH, CDR2 LQKENI. Trimming pared 6 bases from V and 4 bases from J, leaving 9 bases between. CDR3 region: CASSLDSNEKLFF. CDR3 DNA: TGTGCCAGCTCCCTGGACAGTAATGAAAAACTGTTTTTT. The full variable domain, with the rest looked up from reference TRBV18 and TRBJ1-4, is NAGVMQNPRHLVRRRGQEARLRCSPMKGHSHVYWYRQLPEEGLKFMVYLQKENIIDESGMPKERFSAEFPKEGPSILRIQQVVRGDSAAYFCASSLDSNEKLFFGSGTQLSVL.

The V and J genes are TRBV12-3 or TRBV12-4 and TRBJ2-6; D not resolved. This CDR3 spans 13 amino acids. Trimming shortened V by 6 bases and J by 1 base, and 4 bases separated the two germline ends. The CDR3 reads CASRPSGANVLTF. CDR3 coding DNA: TGTGCCAGCAGACCATCTGGGGCCAACGTCCTGACTTTC.

This rearrangement joins TRBV9 to TRBJ2-2; D gene unclear. There are 13 residues in the CDR3. CDR1 is SGDLS, CDR2 YYNGEE, per germline. V was shortened by 0 bases and J by 6 bases, with 6 bases between the two germline ends. The CDR3 coding sequence is TGTGCCAGCAGCGTAGTAGATTCCGGGGAGCTGTTTTTT. This codes for CASSVVDSGELFF. Combining the CDR3 with reference TRBV9 and TRBJ2-2 gives the whole variable domain DSGVTQTPKHLITATGQRVTLRCSPRSGDLSVYWYQQSLDQGLQFLIQYYNGEERAKGNILERFSAQQFPDLHSELNLSSLELGDSALYFCASSVVDSGELFFGEGSRLTVL.

V gene TRBV2 combines with J gene TRBJ1-2, with TRBD1 identical over 10 bases. The CDR3 loop spans 15 amino acids. After removal of 7 bases from V and 1 base from J, the junction contained 6 bases not matched to a gene. Germline V CDR1 and CDR2: SNHLY, FYNNEI. This chain's CDR3 is CASNKRTGGNYGYTF. As DNA, the CDR3 is TGTGCCAGCAATAAACGGACAGGGGGTAACTATGGCTACACCTTC.

This chain connects TRBV5-1 to TRBJ2-3; 9 bases line up with TRBD2. CDR1 is SGHRS and CDR2 is YFSETQ in the germline V gene. The trim removed 5 bases at V and 2 bases at J, leaving 15 bases unmatched. CDR3 size: 18 residues. The CDR3 here is CASRPILASGKSTDTQYF. The CDR3 DNA reads as TGCGCCAGCAGGCCCATTCTCGCTAGCGGGAAGTCCACAGATACGCAGTATTTT.

The chain recombines TRBV6-2 or TRBV6-3 with TRBJ2-5; D remains unclear. Per germline, CDR1 MNHEY and CDR2 SVGEGT. Between the trimmed V and J ends, which lost 6 bases and 2 bases, there was a span of 25 bases. The CDR3 totals 18 residues. CDR3 protein: CASSPPILLIGPQETQYF. The CDR3, as DNA: TGTGCCAGCAGCCCCCCCATCCTCCTAATAGGCCCTCAAGAGACCCAGTACTTC.

This clone was detected once. The V gene is TRBV29-1, the J gene TRBJ1-2; 8 positions agree with TRBD1. This CDR3 spans 14 amino acids. V lost 5 bases, J lost 7 bases, and 12 bases stayed unmatched. CDR1 is SQVTM, CDR2 ANQGSEA, per germline. The CDR3 is CSVTQGAKEAGYTF. CDR3 coding DNA: TGCAGCGTTACCCAGGGGGCTAAGGAGGCTGGCTACACCTTC.

The chain carries TRBV6-5 and TRBJ1-1, with 9 positions matching TRBD1. Germline V gene data show CDR1 as MNHEY and CDR2 as SVGAGI. The CDR3 is 14 amino acids. V shed 7 bases and J 5 bases; nucleotides not matched to a gene: 8. In DNA, the CDR3 is TGTGCCAGCACTCGGGACAGGGAGGGGACTGAAGCTTTCTTT. Translation: CASTRDREGTEAFF.